This T cell receptor beta chain was captured by sequencing in a study of cytomegalovirus exposure and HLA in healthy donors. Sequencing used immunoSEQ multiplex PCR; TCRdb keeps in-frame clones, though not all of them. The sample carries approximately 230,000 clones, about 90% recorded once. CDR1 and CDR2 from the germline V gene are SGHTA and FQGNSA. This CDR3 region has 13 residues. V gave up 1 base and J gave up 4 bases, with 7 bases separating them. This TCR came from a man between 18 and 29 years old in good health and CMV-seropositive. The rearrangement links TRBV7-2 to TRBJ1-1; unclear D gene. The sample taken for sequencing was PBMCs. The CDR3 sequence: CASSLGGATEAFF. The CDR3 DNA follows: TGTGCCAGCAGCTTAGGAGGAGCCACTGAAGCTTTCTTT.